These T cell receptor beta chains were read from a single sample in a study of T cell repertoires in cytomegalovirus infection. TCRdb re-called the reads with MiXCR, one entry per CDR3 protein. The repertoire consists of around 360,000 distinct CDR3 sequences, with approximately 30% occurring once and the leading ten covering 13%. The antigens of these receptors remain unknown. The starting material was cultured PBMCs, obtained from culture after CMV antigen stimulation. These TCRs come from a human donor in good health (CMV status not recorded). Some clones in this sample may be carry-over from other donors' samples. CDR3s include the opening cysteine and the closing phenylalanine or tryptophan. Each record gives: CDR3 protein, clone size, V gene, J gene. Clone size is given for some rows only: seen once, a few or many times, or a class if the clone is expanded.

CASSYSRWDSNQPQHF	.	TRBV6-5	TRBJ1-5
CSARLQSRETQYF	few	TRBV20-1	TRBJ2-5
CASRLTGGIGYEQYF	.	TRBV12-3/TRBV12-4	TRBJ2-7
CASNAPSSGSRDTQYF	few	TRBV6-2/TRBV6-3	TRBJ2-3
CASSFIAGGDQFF	.	TRBV28	TRBJ2-1
CATSDSGTGSTDTQYF	.	TRBV24-1	TRBJ2-3
CAIVTSGGDEQFF	.	TRBV28	TRBJ2-1
CASGEREGEDTQYF	.	TRBV5-1	TRBJ2-3
CATSREVGAGEYYNEQFF	few	TRBV15	TRBJ2-1
CASSVGTGGVWGSNQPQHF	.	TRBV19	TRBJ1-5
CASRVDRVSDTQYF	.	TRBV7-9	TRBJ2-3
CASRTPRRVVGNEQFF	few	TRBV6-6	TRBJ2-1
CSARPRTGTSGNEQFF	few	TRBV20-1	TRBJ2-1
CAISSGTGAEQYF	.	TRBV10-3	TRBJ2-7
CASSLDGWQTSLEAFF	few	TRBV7-2	TRBJ1-1
CASSPGLAGGPGNEQFF	few	TRBV11-1	TRBJ2-1
CASSSPARGNTEAFF	.	TRBV12-3/TRBV12-4	TRBJ1-1
CASTLVSGGEQYF	.	TRBV7-2	TRBJ2-7
CATSDLPTGGYTF	.	TRBV24-1	TRBJ1-2
CASGLYPTGRETQYF	.	TRBV12-5	TRBJ2-5
CASSFNSGGTEAFF	.	TRBV27	TRBJ1-1
CATSGAGLVGEKLFF	few	TRBV15	TRBJ1-4
CATSELSSGQETQYF	.	TRBV24-1	TRBJ2-5
CASSAHRGVGTGELFF	few	TRBV3-1	TRBJ2-2
CASSLRATGSNYGYTF	few	TRBV12-3/TRBV12-4	TRBJ1-2
CASRTTGDGSGANVLTF	.	TRBV6-2/TRBV6-3	TRBJ2-6
CASSPRTGGLGTEAFF	.	TRBV19	TRBJ1-1
CASSGGDRVGGYTF	many	TRBV7-2	TRBJ1-2
CASSSWTSGYNEQFF	.	TRBV7-6	TRBJ2-1
CASSIPEGGEKLFF	few	TRBV19	TRBJ1-4
CASSYSGTSLEQFF	.	TRBV6-2/TRBV6-3	TRBJ2-1
CASSIGQGVVSPLHF	few	TRBV19	TRBJ1-6
CASSPSGGNHEQYF	many	TRBV7-3	TRBJ2-7
CASSAPTGNTEAFF	.	TRBV28	TRBJ1-1
CASSLGTWEDTQYF	few	TRBV28	TRBJ2-3
CASSLAGFVETQYF	.	TRBV7-4	TRBJ2-5
CASSPTGGSYNEQFF	.	TRBV7-8	TRBJ2-1
CASSRRENTEAFF	.	TRBV7-8	TRBJ1-1
CASSSDSDRWKEQYF	.	TRBV28	TRBJ2-7
CASETSGYNEQFF	.	TRBV6-1	TRBJ2-1
CASSLESRLDPYEQYF	many	TRBV7-2	TRBJ2-7
CASTTGIANTGELFF	.	TRBV12-3/TRBV12-4	TRBJ2-2
CASSTRPWDRGNTEAFF	.	TRBV7-8	TRBJ1-1
CASSSRTLDGGGRYGYTF	few	TRBV7-9	TRBJ1-2
CSVEDKARNNGELFF	once	TRBV29-1	TRBJ2-2
CASSLVPSASGSRQFF	.	TRBV7-6	TRBJ2-1
CASSLTSKYEQYF	few	TRBV27	TRBJ2-7
CSAPRLAGYNEQFF	.	TRBV20-1	TRBJ2-1
CASSRDQSFPQYF	.	TRBV7-2	TRBJ2-5
CASAPASTDTQYF	few	TRBV19	TRBJ2-3
CASSSSTSGRFNGQFF	.	TRBV28	TRBJ2-1
CASSIRRGRDYGYTF	.	TRBV7-6	TRBJ1-2
CASSLDPNSPLHF	few	TRBV11-3	TRBJ1-6
CASSYSGEGYTF	.	TRBV6-5	TRBJ1-2
CASSNLLAANNSPLHF	.	TRBV5-4	TRBJ1-6
CASSYSVLTSGSQETQYF	.	TRBV6-5	TRBJ2-5
CASSYSGGDSTDTQYF	.	TRBV6-2/TRBV6-3	TRBJ2-3
CASSPRRDRGYNEQFF	many	TRBV7-8	TRBJ2-1
CASSQDYGLNEQFF	.	TRBV14	TRBJ2-1
CASSNLWDGYTF	once	TRBV7-6	TRBJ1-2